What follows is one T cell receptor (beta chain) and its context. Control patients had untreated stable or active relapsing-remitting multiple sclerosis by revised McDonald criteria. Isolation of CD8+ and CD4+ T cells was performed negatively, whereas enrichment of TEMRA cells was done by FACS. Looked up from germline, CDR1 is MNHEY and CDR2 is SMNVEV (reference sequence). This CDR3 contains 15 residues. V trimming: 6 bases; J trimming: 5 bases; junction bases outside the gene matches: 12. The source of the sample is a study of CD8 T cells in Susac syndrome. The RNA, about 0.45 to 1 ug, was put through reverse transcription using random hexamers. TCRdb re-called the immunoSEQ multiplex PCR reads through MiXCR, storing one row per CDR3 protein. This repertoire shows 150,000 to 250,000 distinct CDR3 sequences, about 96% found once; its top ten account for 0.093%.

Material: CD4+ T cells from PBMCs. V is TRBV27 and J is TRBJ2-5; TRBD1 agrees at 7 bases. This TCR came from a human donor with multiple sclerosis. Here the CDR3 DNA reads TGTGCCAGCAGACTAGGGGGAACAGGGGCGGAGACCCAGTACTTC. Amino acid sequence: CASRLGGTGAETQYF.